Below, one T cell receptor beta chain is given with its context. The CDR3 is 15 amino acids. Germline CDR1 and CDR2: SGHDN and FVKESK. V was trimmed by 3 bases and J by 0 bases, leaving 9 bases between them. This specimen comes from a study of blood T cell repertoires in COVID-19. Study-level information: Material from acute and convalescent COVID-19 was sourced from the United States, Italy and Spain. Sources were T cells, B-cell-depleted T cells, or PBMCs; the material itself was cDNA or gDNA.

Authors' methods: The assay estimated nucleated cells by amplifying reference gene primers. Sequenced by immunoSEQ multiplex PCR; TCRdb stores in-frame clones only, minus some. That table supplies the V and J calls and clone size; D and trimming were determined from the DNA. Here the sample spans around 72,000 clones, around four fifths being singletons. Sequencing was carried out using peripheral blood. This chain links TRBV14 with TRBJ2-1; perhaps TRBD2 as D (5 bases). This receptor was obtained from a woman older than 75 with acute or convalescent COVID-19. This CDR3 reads CASSHGADSYNEQFF. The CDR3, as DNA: TGTGCCAGCAGCCATGGAGCGGACTCCTACAATGAGCAGTTCTTC.